The rows below give T cell receptor beta chains drawn from one sample of a study of cytomegalovirus exposure and HLA in healthy donors. Generated by immunoSEQ multiplex PCR, the TCRdb table keeps only in-frame clones and is missing some. Among over 95,000 clones listed, 70% to 85% were seen once. The sample taken for sequencing was PBMCs. These receptors came from a woman aged 18-35 years in good health and CMV-seronegative. The CDR3 runs from the conserved cysteine through the conserved F or W. Each record gives: V gene, CDR3 protein.

TRBV5-1 CASSPGGLAGDTQYF
TRBV19 CASSIGLTGELFF
TRBV7-2 CASSLEQYSNQPQHF
TRBV5-6 CASSLESYSGNTIYF
TRBV5-8 CASSSGGRVYEQYF
TRBV7-2 CASSLGIREETQYF
TRBV7-2 CASSFYTDTQYF
TRBV15 CATSRNPGGEKLFF
TRBV6-1 CASSETQGNTGELFF
TRBV6-1 CASSPQGNNQPQHF
TRBV10-3 CAISGGTGVTEAFF
TRBV7-9 CASSRHRGNTGELFF
TRBV9 CASSVGQGTTEQYF
TRBV11-3 CASSLGRLTEAFF
TRBV10-2 CASSDHGGLAGETQYF
TRBV5-4 CASKEGGQSMYGYTF
TRBV5-1 CASSLAGGLGEKLFF
TRBV18 CASSRGRLAPANEQFF
TRBV28 CASSRDSYYGYTF
TRBV5-6 CASSFTDYNEQFF
TRBV29-1 CSVGETGSYEQYF
TRBV11-1 CASSLVSLQETQYF
TRBV5-1 CASSRPKNSSGSSYNEQFF
TRBV2 CASLGIRTGNAGANVLTF
TRBV6-5 CASSSLGTLNTEAFF
TRBV4-3 CASSQDLGTSNQPQHF
TRBV11-3 CASSFGQGAKNSPLHF
TRBV19 CASSRGTPGNYGYTF
TRBV5-1 CASSFGLRSSYEQYF
TRBV6-6 CASSNRGIEAFF
TRBV4-1 CASSPVPNEKLFF
TRBV6-5 CASRPAGWFAGELFF
TRBV7-2 CASSEQTSKNIQYF